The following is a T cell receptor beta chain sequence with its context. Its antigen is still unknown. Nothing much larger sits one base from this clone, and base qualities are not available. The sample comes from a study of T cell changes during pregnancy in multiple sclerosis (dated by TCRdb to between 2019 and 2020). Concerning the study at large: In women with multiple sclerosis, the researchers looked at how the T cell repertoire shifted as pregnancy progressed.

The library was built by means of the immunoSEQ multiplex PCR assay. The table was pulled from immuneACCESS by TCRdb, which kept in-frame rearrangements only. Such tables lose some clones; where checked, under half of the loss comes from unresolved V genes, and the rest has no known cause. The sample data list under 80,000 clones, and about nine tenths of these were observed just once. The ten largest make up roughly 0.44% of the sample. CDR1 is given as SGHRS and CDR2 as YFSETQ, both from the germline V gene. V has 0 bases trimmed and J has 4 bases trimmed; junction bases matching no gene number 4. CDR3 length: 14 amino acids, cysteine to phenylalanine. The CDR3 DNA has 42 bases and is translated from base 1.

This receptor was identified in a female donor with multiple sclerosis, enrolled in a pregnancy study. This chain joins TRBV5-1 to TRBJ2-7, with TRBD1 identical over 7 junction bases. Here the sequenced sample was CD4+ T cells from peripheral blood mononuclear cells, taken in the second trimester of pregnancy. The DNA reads TGCGCCAGCAGCTTGGGGGGACAGTTATACGAGCAGTACTTC. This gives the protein CASSLGGQLYEQYF.